This T cell receptor (beta chain) was identified in a study of cytomegalovirus exposure and HLA in healthy donors. Germline V gene lookup returns CDR1 LGHNA and CDR2 YSLEER. V lost 3 bases and J lost 0; bases outside the gene matches: 1. This CDR3 spans 14 amino acids. The PCR was carried out with 60 Vbeta primers and 13 Jbeta primers. The repertoire was sequenced with immunoSEQ multiplex PCR; TCRdb's copy has only in-frame clones and lacks some. The sample lists about 41,000 clones; over 70% were seen once. The rearrangement joins TRBV4-3 to TRBJ1-1; 7 bases line up with TRBD1. The material sequenced was PBMCs. This receptor was obtained from a man aged 50-60 years in good health and CMV-seronegative. The CDR3: CASSHDRVNTEAFF. The DNA of the CDR3 is TGCGCCAGCAGCCACGACAGGGTGAACACTGAAGCTTTCTTT.